This record covers a single TCR beta chain. The sample originates from a study of OX40 agonist ivuxolimab in advanced cancers. Repertoires were generated with immunoSEQ multiplex PCR, while TCRdb's copy carries only in-frame clones and drops some. The sample lists about 60,000 clones, nearly 85% occurring once. The sequences come from CD4+ or CD8+ T cells sorted from blood, collected in a trial of the OX40 agonist ivuxolimab. The receptor's source is an adult with an advanced solid tumor such as melanoma, head and neck, liver or kidney cancer.

The CDR3 here is CASSPTGGVYGYTF. The DNA of the CDR3 is TGTGCCAGCAGCCCTACAGGGGGCGTCTATGGCTACACCTTC. The chain links TRBV7-2 to TRBJ1-2; 9 nucleotides align to TRBD1. Germline V gene lookup returns CDR1 SGHTA and CDR2 FQGNSA. The CDR3 runs 14 residues. V shed 5 bases, J shed 4 bases, and the junction held 5 bases outside the gene matches.